The clone carrying this TCR beta chain came up a few times. Its antigen is not known. Primers used in a second PCR of about 7 to 12 cycles were a sample-barcoded 5' primer and a J-beta primer mix. Each single sample gave us at least 3 million CDR3-containing paired-end reads. A single record per CDR3 protein comes from TCRdb applying MiXCR to the 5' RACE reads. The table shows hundreds of thousands of distinct CDR3 sequences, with around 21% occurring only once. This specimen belongs to a study of blood T cells in healthy people across ages. From germline, CDR1 is LNHNV and CDR2 YYDKDF (reference sequence). V trimming: 5 bases; J trimming: 6 bases; junction bases outside the gene matches: 9. The CDR3 is made up of 15 amino acids. There were healthy Caucasian individuals from Russia, aged about 6 to 100, serving as donors. Peripheral blood was drawn, approximately 9.5 milliliters per donor. Study-wide results and caveats: While age rose, TCR beta diversity per million T cells dropped in a roughly linear way.

This receptor was taken from a man between 65 and 85 years old in good health. Sequencing was done on a sample of blood. The chain has TRBV15 and TRBJ2-7; 11 bases agree with TRBD2. The CDR3 DNA sequence: TGTGCCACCAGCCGGATGACTAGCGGGATTGGCGAGCAGTACTTC. As protein: CATSRMTSGIGEQYF.